What follows describes a single TCR beta chain. Its matching antigen is unknown. This record belongs to a study of T-cell memory formation after mild COVID-19. Study-wide results and caveats: Clones shrinking from day 15 to 85 showed even CD4/CD8 mixes; later expanders tilted CD4+.

The J segment lost 2 bases and the V segment lost 6 bases, leaving 5 bases of the junction unmatched. Germline CDR1 and CDR2: KGHSH and LQKENI. This CDR3 is 14 amino acids long. In TCRdb, the 5' RACE reads were re-called with MiXCR into one record per CDR3 protein. The sample includes more than 300,000 distinct CDR3 sequences, roughly an eighth of them seen just once. The TCR comes from a man aged 18 to 30 who had mild COVID-19 (a few samples of this study predate the infection). Cell type and time point are not known. V is TRBV18 and J is TRBJ2-5, with 8 nucleotides matching TRBD1. Sequencing was done on a sample of PBMCs or a T cell subset sorted from them (not recorded which). The CDR3 protein is CASSGQGAQETQYF. CDR3 in DNA: TGTGCCAGCTCCGGCCAGGGGGCTCAAGAGACCCAGTACTTC.